The 29 T cell receptor beta chains reported below all come from one sample, sequenced in a study of blood T cells in healthy people across ages. A J-beta primer mix and a sample-barcoded 5' primer were used in a second PCR of about 7 to 12 cycles. TCRdb called the 5' RACE reads again in MiXCR, with one record for every CDR3 protein. Here the sample spans roughly 1 million distinct CDR3 sequences, 25% being singletons. The same data also contributed to another study, on T cells of mothers and their children.

The sample was blood. The source is a girl aged 2 to 10 in good health.

The CDR3 reads CASLPLAGSSYEQYF. CDR3 DNA sequence: TGTGCCAGCCTACCACTAGCGGGGAGCTCCTACGAGCAGTACTTC. This chain links TRBV6-2 or TRBV6-3 with TRBJ2-7; 10 bases fit TRBD2. Germline V lookup: CDR1 MNHEY, CDR2 SVGEGT. Germline trimming cut 8 bases from V and 0 bases from J; bases unmatched to any gene: 7. The CDR3 has 15 residues.

This rearrangement joins TRBV28 to TRBJ2-5; 12 positions match TRBD2. The last part of the DNA fits TRBJ2-1 better; the J call may be wrong. Per the germline V gene, CDR1 is MDHEN and CDR2 is SYDVKM. CDR3 length: 16 residues. In DNA, the CDR3 is TGTGCCAGCAGTAACCTGCTAGCGGGAGGGCTCAATGAGCAGTTCTTC. Its protein product is CASSNLLAGGLNEQFF.

The chain employs TRBV9 and TRBJ1-1; 10 bases fit TRBD1. V trimming: 0 bases; J trimming: 2 bases; junction bases outside the gene matches: 7. The length of the CDR3 is 17 residues. Germline CDR1 and CDR2: SGDLS and YYNGEE. The CDR3 sequence is CASSVGWDRGSNTEAFF. CDR3 nucleotide sequence: TGTGCCAGCAGCGTAGGTTGGGACAGGGGTAGCAACACTGAAGCTTTCTTT. The full variable domain, completed using reference TRBV9 and TRBJ1-1, is DSGVTQTPKHLITATGQRVTLRCSPRSGDLSVYWYQQSLDQGLQFLIQYYNGEERAKGNILERFSAQQFPDLHSELNLSSLELGDSALYFCASSVGWDRGSNTEAFFGQGTRLTVV.

V usage is TRBV27 and J usage is TRBJ2-4; 7 nucleotides align to TRBD2. Germline V gene data show CDR1 as MNHEY and CDR2 as SMNVEV (reference sequence). V shed 5 bases, J shed 0 bases, and the junction held 4 bases outside the gene matches. The CDR3 extends over 15 amino acids. The CDR3 reads CASSPSGVAKNIQYF. Here the CDR3 DNA reads TGTGCCAGCAGTCCCAGCGGGGTAGCCAAAAACATTCAGTACTTC.

This clonotype appeared a few times. The chain recombines TRBV11-2 with TRBJ1-4; D gene uncertain. The length of the CDR3 is 14 residues. The germline V and J ends were trimmed by 5 bases and 2 bases, with 9 bases remaining between them. Germline-derived CDR1 and CDR2 are SGHAT and FQNNGV. The DNA of the CDR3 is TGTGCCAGCAGCATCCGGGCGACTAATGAAAAACTGTTTTTT. Translating gives CASSIRATNEKLFF.

This clonotype was seen more than once but under ten times. The chain couples TRBV13 to TRBJ2-1; no clear D. In germline, CDR1 is PRHDT, CDR2 FYEKMQ (reference sequence). The CDR3 spans 15 residues. The V end was cut by 5 bases, the J end by 0 bases, with 11 bases between. The CDR3 sequence is CASSPDSTSYNEQFF. CDR3 sequence (DNA): TGTGCCAGCAGCCCGGATTCGACCTCCTACAATGAGCAGTTCTTC.

The CDR3 loop reads CASSLDRDYLTDTQYF. The CDR3 DNA reads TGTGCCAGCAGCTTAGATCGGGACTATCTAACAGATACGCAGTATTTT. The chain carries TRBV7-2 and TRBJ2-3; 7 nucleotides match TRBD2. Germline V gene lookup returns CDR1 SGHTA and CDR2 FQGNSA. The V and J ends lost 1 base and 3 bases, in that order; junction bases with no gene match: 7. The CDR3 spans 16 residues.

J is TRBJ2-5 and V is TRBV7-2; the D gene could be TRBD1 or TRBD2 (6 bases each). The V gene lost 6 bases and the J gene lost 5 bases, with 19 bases spanning the gap. Germline CDR1 and CDR2: SGHTA and FQGNSA. There are 15 residues in the CDR3. Here the CDR3 reads CASRGGTHPGETQYF. The CDR3, as DNA: TGTGCCAGCAGAGGGGGGACTCACCCGGGGGAGACCCAGTACTTC.

This clonotype showed up just a few times. The chain links TRBV4-1 to TRBJ2-3, with D hard to call. The V end lost 2 bases, the J end lost 3 bases, and 18 bases lay between the germline ends. The germline CDR1 and CDR2 sequences are MGHRA and YSYEKL. This CDR3 has 17 residues. CDR3 region: CASSQNPSNPTTDTQYF. The CDR3 nucleotides read TGCGCCAGCAGCCAAAACCCCTCCAACCCCACTACAGATACGCAGTATTTT.

About this clonotype: An end of the junction differs from the germline gene, which may be a read error. The J gene is TRBJ1-3, the V gene TRBV27, with 9 positions matching TRBD1. Per the germline V gene, CDR1 is MNHEY and CDR2 is SMNVEV (reference sequence). This CDR3 contains 19 residues. The CDR3: CAGSLSPPGTGWAGNTIYF. The CDR3 DNA reads TGTGCCGGCAGTTTATCGCCCCCAGGGACAGGGTGGGCTGGAAACACCATATATTTT.

This clonotype showed up just once. This may be a read error: a much more frequent sequence differs by one nucleotide. The chain carries TRBV27 and TRBJ2-7; TRBD1 matches 7 bases. Germline trimming cut 8 bases from V and 6 bases from J; bases unmatched to any gene: 4. CDR1 and CDR2 (germline): MNHEY, SMNVEV (reference sequence). This CDR3 is 11 amino acids long. The CDR3 loop reads CASRTGVEQYF. The CDR3 DNA follows: TGTGCCAGCCGCACAGGGGTCGAGCAGTACTTC.

This clonotype was found a few times. This chain connects TRBV7-9 to TRBJ2-5; no reliable D call. CDR1 and CDR2 from the germline V gene are SEHNR and FQNEAQ (reference sequence). V lost 3 bases and J lost 2, with 13 bases in between. The CDR3 covers 15 residues. Here the CDR3 DNA reads TGTGCCAGCAGCTTCCCGACTCTATCGCAAGAGACCCAGTACTTC. As protein: CASSFPTLSQETQYF.

The V and J genes are TRBV3-1 and TRBJ1-6; D gene uncertain. CDR3 length: 15 residues. The germline gives CDR1 LGHDT, CDR2 YNNKEL (reference sequence). V lost 1 base and J lost 8, with 12 bases in between. CDR3 region: CASSQAWADHSPLHF. The CDR3 bases are TGTGCCAGCAGCCAAGCTTGGGCGGATCATTCACCCCTCCACTTT. Looking up the rest from reference TRBV3-1 and TRBJ1-6 gives the full variable domain: DTAVSQTPKYLVTQMGNDKSIKCEQNLGHDTMYWYKQDSKKFLKIMFSYNNKELIINETVPNRFSPKSPDKAHLNLHINSLELGDSAVYFCASSQAWADHSPLHFGNGTRLTVT.

The gene calls are TRBV7-2 and TRBJ1-4, with D hard to call. CDR1 and CDR2 (germline): SGHTA, FQGNSA. V was shortened by 2 bases and J by 5 bases, with 12 bases between the two germline ends. The CDR3 runs 15 residues. The CDR3 region is CASSLISLGNEKLFF. In DNA form, the CDR3 reads TGTGCCAGCAGCTTAATAAGCCTCGGGAATGAAAAACTGTTTTTT.

On this clonotype: A read error may produce the germline difference seen at one junction end. V usage is TRBV12-5 and J usage is TRBJ2-1; no definite D call. CDR3 length: 14 amino acids. Germline V gene data show CDR1 as LGHNT and CDR2 as FRNRAP. In DNA form, the CDR3 reads TGTGCTAGTGGTTTGGCAATCTCCTACAGTGAGCAGTTCTTC. Amino acid sequence: CASGLAISYSEQFF.

The J gene is TRBJ2-5, the V gene TRBV12-3 or TRBV12-4; tentatively, D is TRBD1 (6 bases). The V and J ends lost 5 bases and 4 bases respectively, with 14 bases between them. This CDR3 is built from 14 residues. This CDR3 is CASSRRTEGETQYF. The CDR3, as DNA: TGTGCCAGCAGTCGAAGGACAGAGGGAGAGACCCAGTACTTC.

The V and J genes are TRBV7-9 and TRBJ2-5; D not certain. The CDR3 is made up of 13 amino acids. Germline-derived CDR1 and CDR2 are SEHNR and FQNEAQ (reference sequence). Trimming took off 5 bases at V and 5 bases at J, with 12 bases between the two ends. CDR3 sequence: CASSIDRVETQYF. The CDR3 nucleotides are TGTGCCAGCAGCATCGACCGGGTGGAGACCCAGTACTTC. The full variable domain, rest sourced from reference TRBV7-9 and TRBJ2-5, is DTGVSQNPRHKITKRGQNVTFRCDPISEHNRLYWYRQTLGQGPEFLTYFQNEAQLEKSRLLSDRFSAERPKGSFSTLEIQRTEQGDSAMYLCASSIDRVETQYFGPGTRLLVL.

The chain joins TRBV12-3 or TRBV12-4 to TRBJ1-2; 8 nucleotides line up with TRBD1. The V gene end was trimmed by 6 bases and the J gene end by 5 bases; junction bases not matched to a gene: 5. The CDR3 contains 13 residues. The CDR3 spells CASRGTGPYGYTF. The CDR3, as DNA: TGTGCCAGCAGGGGGACAGGCCCTTATGGCTACACCTTC.

The chain uses TRBV20-1 and TRBJ1-5; 7 nucleotides agree with TRBD1. Germline V gives CDR1 DFQATT, CDR2 SNEGSKA (reference sequence). Germline trimming cut 0 bases from V and 6 bases from J; bases unmatched to any gene: 5. This CDR3 is built from 14 residues. This CDR3 is CSARDLAGGQPQHF. DNA for the CDR3: TGCAGTGCTAGAGATCTTGCAGGGGGTCAGCCCCAGCATTTT.

The chain is built from TRBV3-1 and TRBJ2-4, with D perhaps TRBD1 or TRBD2 (5 bases each). CDR1 and CDR2 from the germline V gene are LGHDT and YNNKEL (reference sequence). The CDR3 length is 21 residues. V shed 0 bases and J shed 0 bases, with 24 bases lying between them. CDR3 residues: CASSQERGRRGLGLAKNIQYF. The CDR3 coding sequence is TGTGCCAGCAGCCAAGAAAGGGGACGGAGAGGGCTCGGATTAGCCAAAAACATTCAGTACTTC.

V is TRBV6-1 and J is TRBJ1-1, with 9 bases aligning to TRBD1. The CDR3 consists of 11 residues. Trimming removed 8 bases from V and 11 bases from J; junction bases left unmatched: 6. Looked up from germline, CDR1 is MNHNS and CDR2 is SASEGT. CDR3 protein: CASEGQGNAFF. For the CDR3, the DNA is TGTGCCAGCGAGGGACAGGGCAACGCTTTCTTT.

This clonotype occurred a few times. The genes are TRBV28 and TRBJ2-5, with D hard to call. This CDR3 is built from 12 residues. Trimming removed 5 bases from V and 5 bases from J, with 9 bases in between. The germline CDR1 and CDR2 sequences are MDHEN and SYDVKM. The CDR3 bases are TGTGCCAGCAGTCGTCTCGTTGAGACCCAGTACTTC. Translation: CASSRLVETQYF.

The chain carries TRBV7-2 and TRBJ2-2; the D is unclear. Germline V gene lookup returns CDR1 SGHTA and CDR2 FQGNSA. This CDR3 spans 15 amino acids. The ends were cut back, 1 base at V and 0 bases at J, with 6 bases in the middle. The CDR3 region is CASSLDGTNTGELFF. The CDR3 DNA is TGTGCCAGCAGCTTAGATGGGACGAACACCGGGGAGCTGTTTTTT.

The rearrangement uses TRBV4-1 and TRBJ2-4, with D tentatively TRBD1 (7 bases). V was pared by 0 bases and J by 8 bases, with 17 bases between. The CDR3 covers 16 residues. CDR1 MGHRA and CDR2 YSYEKL come from the germline V gene. The CDR3 DNA sequence: TGCGCCAGCAGCCAAGATCAACGACAGGGAGGAGACATTCAGTACTTC. Amino acid sequence: CASSQDQRQGGDIQYF.

The CDR3 reads CASSVAFTTDTQYF. For the CDR3, the DNA is TGTGCCAGCAGCGTAGCCTTTACCACAGATACGCAGTATTTT. This chain links TRBV9 with TRBJ2-3; D call uncertain. Trimming stripped 0 bases from V and 2 bases from J, with 7 bases between. CDR3 length equals 14 residues. The germline CDR1 and CDR2 sequences are SGDLS and YYNGEE.

The V call is TRBV27, the J call TRBJ2-5, with 7 bases fitting TRBD1. The better agreement between TRBJ2-7 and the DNA end casts doubt on the J call. The CDR3 length is 16 residues. Germline V gene sequence: CDR1 MNHEY, CDR2 SMNVEV (reference sequence). CDR3 in DNA: TGTGCCAGCAGTGGGGAGACAGGGAGAGGCCCCTACGAGCAGTACTTC. Translating it yields CASSGETGRGPYEQYF.

This clonotype was counted only a few times. The V gene is TRBV5-1, the J gene TRBJ2-1; D possibly corresponds to TRBD2 (5 bases). Trimming removed 4 bases at V and 3 bases at J, with 11 bases between. The germline gives CDR1 SGHRS, CDR2 YFSETQ. The CDR3 covers 14 residues. The CDR3 is CASSPEADYNEQFF. The CDR3 DNA follows: TGCGCCAGCAGCCCGGAGGCAGACTACAATGAGCAGTTCTTC.

The J gene is TRBJ2-5, the V gene TRBV11-2, with TRBD1 matching over 8 bases. V lost 3 bases and J lost 11; bases outside the gene matches: 11. Germline assignment: CDR1 SGHAT and CDR2 FQNNGV. This CDR3 has 14 amino acids. DNA of the CDR3: TGTGCCAGCAGCTTCTCTCCAGGGGGCGTCGGGCAGTACTTC. This sequence encodes CASSFSPGGVGQYF. Filled out from reference TRBV11-2 and TRBJ2-5, the complete variable domain reads EAGVAQSPRYKIIEKRQSVAFWCNPISGHATLYWYQQILGQGPKLLIQFQNNGVVDDSQLPKDRFSAERLKGVDSTLKIQPAKLEDSAVYLCASSFSPGGVGQYFGPGTRLLVL.

This clonotype was observed a handful of times. The chain couples TRBV7-9 to TRBJ2-1, with D perhaps TRBD2 (6 bases). Judging by the DNA end, TRBJ2-5 fits better; the J call may be wrong. This CDR3 is built from 18 residues. CDR1 SEHNR and CDR2 FQNEAQ come from the germline V gene (reference sequence). CDR3 sequence: CASSSGGEALSSQETQYF. In DNA form, the CDR3 reads TGTGCCAGCAGCTCCGGAGGGGAGGCCCTGTCCTCACAAGAGACCCAGTACTTC.